Listed here are 6 T cell receptor beta chains from one sample, sequenced in a study of T cell clonality in common variable immunodeficiency. Measured with immunoSEQ multiplex PCR; TCRdb has only the in-frame clones, and not every one. There are 50,000 to 55,000 clones in the sample, none observed a single time. The sequencing input was peripheral blood mononuclear cells. These receptor sequences come from a person between 18 and 69 years old in good health.

This clone was recorded many times. The CDR3 end is not reached by the read, which stops 3 residues before it; the germline J gene fills it in. This chain connects TRBV2 to TRBJ1-2, with D maybe TRBD1 (5 bases). The CDR3 runs 11 residues. Germline CDR1 is SNHLY and CDR2 is FYNNEI. CDR3 loop: CASSVQGLYTF. The sequenced CDR3 bases are TGTGCCAGCAGTGTTCAGGGCCTC. The full variable domain, in which reference TRBV2 and TRBJ1-2 provide the parts outside the CDR3, is EPEVTQTPSHQVTQMGQEVILRCVPISNHLYFYWYRQILGQKVEFLVSFYNNEISEKSEIFDDQFSVERPDGSNFTLKIRSTKLEDSAMYFCASSVQGLYTFGSGTRLTVV.

The CDR3 loop reads CAISGRGYEQYF. The DNA read from the CDR3 is TGTGCCATCTCCGGCAGGGGGTACGAG. This chain joins TRBV10-3 and TRBJ2-7; 7 bases fit TRBD1. Read coverage stops 3 residues before the CDR3 terminus; the germline J gene supplies the remainder. The CDR3 is made up of 12 amino acids. The germline gives CDR1 ENHRY, CDR2 SYGVKD. Losses at the gene ends were 8 bases for V and 4 bases for J; bases not matched to a gene: 5.

This clone occurred many times. The read gets to within 3 residues of the CDR3 end, and the germline J gene fills in the rest. The V gene is TRBV7-6, the J gene TRBJ1-4, with a possible D match to TRBD1 (5 bases). CDR1 is SGHVS and CDR2 is FNYEAQ in the germline V gene. V lost 3 bases and J lost 2, with 13 bases in between. There are 16 residues in the CDR3. Here the CDR3 reads CASSLSQGVTNEKLFF. The CDR3 bases that were read are TGTGCCAGCAGCTTGAGCCAGGGAGTTACTAATGAAAAA.

In its sample, this clone was seen many times. With the read ending 3 residues before the CDR3 end, the germline J gene is used to fill in that end. V usage is TRBV6-2 or TRBV6-3 and J usage is TRBJ2-1, with TRBD2 matching over 11 bases. Germline-derived CDR1 and CDR2 are MNHEY and SVGEGT. This CDR3 comprises 15 residues. V trimming: 6 bases; J trimming: 7 bases; junction bases outside the gene matches: 8. The CDR3 DNA, read in part, is TGTGCCAGCAGACCCCTAGCGGGAGGTGGAAATGAG. It codes for CASRPLAGGGNE. The complete CDR3 sequence is CASRPLAGGGNEQFF.

There are many counts of this clone. Read coverage stops 3 residues before the CDR3 terminus; the germline J gene supplies the remainder. V usage is TRBV20-1 and J usage is TRBJ1-5, with D perhaps TRBD1 (6 bases). V was pared by 4 bases and J by 3 bases, with 13 bases between. The CDR3 contains 14 residues. Germline V lookup: CDR1 DFQATT, CDR2 SNEGSKA (reference sequence). CDR3 DNA (partial): TGCAGTGCTATTGGCCAGGGGATCAATCAGCCC. Residues: CSAIGQGINQP. The CDR3 reads in full as CSAIGQGINQPQHF.

There are many counts of this clone. The CDR3 extends 3 residues past the end of the read, so its final part is completed from the germline J gene. V and J are TRBV20-1 and TRBJ1-1, with TRBD1 matching over 8 bases. CDR1 DFQATT and CDR2 SNEGSKA come from the germline V gene (reference sequence). The CDR3 has 16 residues. After removal of 7 bases from V and 1 base from J, the junction contained 14 bases not matched to a gene. CDR3 DNA, as far as it was read: TGCAGTGTCAGAGGTGCGCAGGGGGCGGAGAACACTGAA. This encodes CSVRGAQGAENTE. The CDR3 in its entirety is CSVRGAQGAENTEAFF.